This TCR beta chain was sequenced during a study of cytomegalovirus exposure and HLA in healthy donors. General observations from the study: Earlier analysis looked at TCR beta V segments, and most were productive about 87% or about 30% of the time. Equally common other TCR beta chains were less clonally expanded than HLA-associated ones, a later analysis found.

The study ran its PCR with 60 Vbeta and 13 Jbeta primers. Using immunoSEQ multiplex PCR, the repertoire was profiled, and TCRdb retains in-frame clones only, with some absent. The sample has fewer than 200,000 clones; around four fifths are singletons. Germline lookup yields CDR1 ENHRY and CDR2 SYGVKD. The CDR3 is 17 residues long. The V gene end was trimmed by 2 bases and the J gene end by 1 base; junction bases not matched to a gene: 6. Points on this clone: The antigen remains undetermined.

The sequenced sample consisted of PBMCs. This clonotype was obtained from a man aged 25-40 years in good health and CMV-seronegative. The rearrangement uses TRBV10-3 and TRBJ1-5; 9 nucleotides agree with TRBD1. The CDR3 sequence is CAISEGGQGESNQPQHF. Here the CDR3 DNA reads TGTGCCATCAGTGAGGGGGGACAGGGCGAAAGCAATCAGCCCCAGCATTTT.